This T cell receptor (beta chain) was retrieved from a study of sequential checkpoint blockade in melanoma (dated by TCRdb to 2018 to 2020). Regarding the complete study: Patients were randomized 1:1 to first-line nivolumab followed by ipilimumab (arm A) or ipilimumab followed by nivolumab (arm B). DNA from about 99 pretreatment melanoma tumor samples was subjected to TCRbeta immunosequencing. Maintenance nivolumab came after each of the two trial sequences. Matched tumor biopsies were taken from around 22 patients before treatment and at week 13, after single-agent nivolumab (arm A) or ipilimumab (arm B). The same lesion was the source of around 80% of the matched pre- and post-treatment tumor biopsy pairs. What the authors observed across the whole study: Patients with increases in tumor T-cell fraction and clonality by week 13 were approximately 30 times more likely to achieve clinical benefit. Validation of the response-prediction model combining TCR metrics and mutation burden is needed in larger, independent patient cohorts. PD-L1 staining and CD8+ T-cell counts correlated with tumor T-cell fraction and clonality, whereas mutational load did not. Among patients in the nivolumab-first arm (arm A), tumor TIL clonality before treatment was associated with response (P = .04). Small sample sizes and reduced statistical power limited the analyses of tumor T-cell fraction within each arm.

This clone has just a few counts. What antigen it recognizes has not been identified. The input lacks base qualities; no much larger clone sits a single base away. The V end loses 0 bases and the J end loses 3 bases, and a stretch of 9 bases separates them. For CDR1 and CDR2, the germline V gene lists MNHGY and SAAAGT. The CDR3, from cysteine to phenylalanine, totals 15 residues. Of the read, only the CDR3 DNA is kept; its 45 bases are in frame from base 1. In light of the paper, this sample's treatment or condition label describes: randomized to nivolumab then ipilimumab (arm A) or the reverse (arm B). Prior DNA-damaging chemotherapy had not been received by any trial patient. The samples were obtained from melanoma patients enrolled in CheckMate 064, an open-label, randomized phase II trial testing sequential checkpoint blockade. Genomic DNA from formalin-fixed paraffin-embedded (FFPE) tissue samples was used for tumor TCR sequencing.

The immunoSEQ Assay was used to immunosequence TCRbeta CDR3 regions from genomic DNA. Before high-throughput sequencing, the genomic DNA was amplified using bias-controlled multiplex PCR. The study's processing was this. To quantify the absolute abundance of each unique TCRbeta CDR3 region, the sequences were collapsed and filtered. Clonality was defined as 1 minus Pielou's evenness and was calculated using productive rearrangements only. Tumor T-cell fraction was calculated by normalizing TCRbeta template counts to usable DNA, which was estimated from several housekeeping genes. A previously published method was used to identify clones with significantly greater frequencies in on-treatment samples than in baseline samples. In TCRdb, the immuneACCESS table is reduced to in-frame sequences with V and J assigned. These tables do not hold every clone; where another copy was compared, an unresolved V gene accounts for under half, and the others remain unexplained. D and trimming were read from the DNA, whereas the V and J calls and clone size are those reported in that table. Across this sample there are over 3,500 clones, with roughly 25% seen only once. Around 14% of the sample comes from the top ten.

The chain was built from TRBV6-8 and TRBJ2-1; the D segment cannot be called with confidence. The source material was tumor tissue (inferred from file names), sampled from a patient given nivolumab and ipilimumab in sequence. This sequence was found in a human donor with melanoma. The DNA sequence is TGTGCCAGCAGTTACTCGTCCCATAACTACAATGAGCAGTTCTTC. Translation gives CASSYSSHNYNEQFF.